Listed below are T cell receptor beta chains from one sample, sequenced in a study of STAT5B mutations in CD4+ large granular lymphocyte leukemia. Sequencing used immunoSEQ multiplex PCR; TCRdb keeps in-frame clones, though not all of them. Of about 30,000 clones in the sample, under 85% were seen once. The sequenced material came from CD4+ T cells from blood buffy coats. These receptors all come from a human donor in good health. Both conserved end residues are part of each CDR3. D genes are given only for firm matches. Not every row has a clone size; where given, it reads once, few, many or a size class.

j_call: TRBJ2-1; d_call: TRBD1; v_call: TRBV7-6; clone_size: .; cdr3_aa: CASSPGGGEQFF; cdr3_nt: TGTGCCAGCAGCCCAGGGGGCGGGGAGCAGTTCTTC
j_call: TRBJ1-6; d_call: .; v_call: TRBV19; clone_size: .; cdr3_aa: CASRAQSSYNSPLHF; cdr3_nt: TGTGCCAGTAGAGCCCAGAGCTCCTATAATTCACCCCTCCACTTT
j_call: TRBJ2-1; d_call: TRBD1; v_call: TRBV11-3; clone_size: .; cdr3_aa: CASSGRKGTDNEQFF; cdr3_nt: TGTGCCAGCAGCGGCCGAAAAGGGACAGACAATGAGCAGTTCTTC
j_call: TRBJ2-3; d_call: TRBD2; v_call: TRBV7-8; clone_size: .; cdr3_aa: CASSPWTSRSTDTQYF; cdr3_nt: TGTGCCAGCAGCCCCTGGACTAGCCGAAGCACAGATACGCAGTATTTT
j_call: TRBJ2-3; d_call: .; v_call: TRBV9; clone_size: .; cdr3_aa: CASSVPRTVTDTQYF; cdr3_nt: TGTGCCAGCAGCGTCCCCCGGACAGTCACAGATACGCAGTATTTT
j_call: TRBJ2-7; d_call: .; v_call: TRBV19; clone_size: .; cdr3_aa: CASSEDYFYEQYF; cdr3_nt: TGTGCCAGTAGTGAGGACTATTTCTACGAGCAGTACTTC
j_call: TRBJ2-1; d_call: .; v_call: TRBV27; clone_size: .; cdr3_aa: CASSLSRDRNEQFF; cdr3_nt: TGTGCCAGCAGTTTATCGCGGGATAGGAATGAGCAGTTCTTC
j_call: TRBJ1-5; d_call: .; v_call: TRBV6-1; clone_size: .; cdr3_aa: CASSGTVRVHF; cdr3_nt: TGTGCCAGCAGTGGGACAGTTCGGGTCCATTTT
j_call: TRBJ1-3; d_call: .; v_call: TRBV11-3; clone_size: .; cdr3_aa: CASSRGTGVDTIYF; cdr3_nt: TGTGCCAGCAGTCGAGGGACGGGGGTGGACACCATATATTTT
j_call: TRBJ1-1; d_call: TRBD1; v_call: TRBV18; clone_size: few; cdr3_aa: CASSATGDTEAFF; cdr3_nt: TGTGCCAGCTCAGCTACAGGGGATACTGAAGCTTTCTTT
j_call: TRBJ1-3; d_call: .; v_call: TRBV30; clone_size: .; cdr3_aa: CAWSTGGKDTIYF; cdr3_nt: TGTGCCTGGAGTACCGGGGGGAAGGACACCATATATTTT
j_call: TRBJ2-4; d_call: .; v_call: TRBV10-1; clone_size: few; cdr3_aa: CASSEGGLAKNIQYF; cdr3_nt: TGCGCCAGCAGTGAGGGGGGGCTAGCCAAAAACATTCAGTACTTC
j_call: TRBJ1-2; d_call: .; v_call: TRBV25-1; clone_size: .; cdr3_aa: CASSFGQHGYTF; cdr3_nt: TGTGCCAGCAGTTTCGGGCAGCATGGCTACACCTTC
j_call: TRBJ2-5; d_call: TRBD2; v_call: TRBV11-2; clone_size: .; cdr3_aa: CASSLSSGGTDKETQYF; cdr3_nt: TGTGCCAGCAGCTTAAGTTCCGGGGGGACGGACAAAGAGACCCAGTACTTC
j_call: TRBJ2-1; d_call: TRBD2; v_call: TRBV19; clone_size: .; cdr3_aa: CASSRAGGSYNEQFF; cdr3_nt: TGTGCCAGTAGCCGGGCGGGAGGCTCCTACAATGAGCAGTTCTTC
j_call: TRBJ1-6; d_call: .; v_call: TRBV30; clone_size: once; cdr3_aa: CAWSRDDRDNSPLHF; cdr3_nt: TGTGCCTGGAGTAGGGATGACAGAGATAATTCACCCCTCCACTTT
j_call: TRBJ2-1; d_call: TRBD2; v_call: TRBV14; clone_size: .; cdr3_aa: CASSHRFWTSGGNEQFF; cdr3_nt: TGTGCCAGCAGCCACCGATTTTGGACTAGCGGAGGCAATGAGCAGTTCTTC
j_call: TRBJ2-2; d_call: .; v_call: TRBV10-3; clone_size: .; cdr3_aa: CAISLAGTKGSTGELFF; cdr3_nt: TGTGCCATCAGTTTGGCCGGGACAAAGGGGAGCACCGGGGAGCTGTTTTTT
j_call: TRBJ1-1; d_call: TRBD1; v_call: TRBV27; clone_size: few; cdr3_aa: CASTDPRGLNTEAFF; cdr3_nt: TGTGCCAGCACCGATCCCAGGGGGCTGAACACTGAAGCTTTCTTT
j_call: TRBJ2-2; d_call: .; v_call: TRBV28; clone_size: once; cdr3_aa: CASTLTGELFF; cdr3_nt: TGTGCCAGCACTCTTACCGGGGAGCTGTTTTTT
j_call: TRBJ2-7; d_call: TRBD2; v_call: TRBV30; clone_size: .; cdr3_aa: CAWSGLAGGRQYF; cdr3_nt: TGTGCCTGGTCGGGACTAGCGGGGGGGAGGCAGTACTTC
j_call: TRBJ2-1; d_call: TRBD2; v_call: TRBV19; clone_size: .; cdr3_aa: CASSRGLASVSSYNEQFF; cdr3_nt: TGTGCCAGTAGTAGAGGACTAGCGTCCGTGAGCTCCTACAATGAGCAGTTCTTC
j_call: TRBJ1-1; d_call: .; v_call: TRBV5-4; clone_size: .; cdr3_aa: CASSFGRGTEAFF; cdr3_nt: TGTGCCAGCAGCTTCGGGAGAGGCACTGAAGCTTTCTTT
j_call: TRBJ1-2; d_call: .; v_call: TRBV19; clone_size: few; cdr3_aa: CASRSGQGDGYTF; cdr3_nt: TGTGCCAGTAGGTCGGGGCAGGGAGATGGCTACACCTTC
j_call: TRBJ2-5; d_call: .; v_call: TRBV25-1; clone_size: .; cdr3_aa: CASTGPGYAQYF; cdr3_nt: TGTGCCAGCACCGGCCCGGGGTATGCCCAGTACTTC
j_call: TRBJ1-3; d_call: .; v_call: TRBV5-1; clone_size: once; cdr3_aa: CASSPNPGNTIYF; cdr3_nt: TGCGCCAGCAGCCCGAACCCCGGAAACACCATATATTTT
j_call: TRBJ1-6; d_call: .; v_call: TRBV28; clone_size: once; cdr3_aa: CASSPHLGSGNSPLHF; cdr3_nt: TGTGCCAGCAGTCCTCATTTGGGAAGTGGTAATTCACCCCTCCACTTT
j_call: TRBJ2-1; d_call: .; v_call: TRBV9; clone_size: .; cdr3_aa: CASSVGGRWDNEQFF; cdr3_nt: TGTGCCAGCAGCGTTGGGGGAAGATGGGACAATGAGCAGTTCTTC
j_call: TRBJ1-3; d_call: .; v_call: TRBV5-6; clone_size: .; cdr3_aa: CASSLALTRNTIYF; cdr3_nt: TGTGCCAGCAGCTTGGCCCTAACCAGGAACACCATATATTTT
j_call: TRBJ1-3; d_call: .; v_call: TRBV4-1; clone_size: .; cdr3_aa: CASSYRELSGNTIYF; cdr3_nt: TGCGCCAGCAGCTACCGAGAACTTTCTGGAAACACCATATATTTT
j_call: TRBJ1-5; d_call: .; v_call: TRBV19; clone_size: .; cdr3_aa: CASSMGQGVQPQHF; cdr3_nt: TGTGCCAGTAGTATGGGCCAGGGAGTACAGCCCCAGCATTTT
j_call: TRBJ1-1; d_call: .; v_call: TRBV19; clone_size: .; cdr3_aa: CASSIGGGYTEAFF; cdr3_nt: TGTGCCAGTAGTATCGGGGGAGGTTACACTGAAGCTTTCTTT
j_call: TRBJ2-4; d_call: TRBD2; v_call: TRBV4-1; clone_size: .; cdr3_aa: CASSQDFARGRSGVIAKNIQYF; cdr3_nt: TGCGCCAGCAGCCAAGACTTTGCCAGGGGCCGTAGCGGGGTAATAGCCAAAAACATTCAGTACTTC
j_call: TRBJ2-5; d_call: .; v_call: TRBV28; clone_size: .; cdr3_aa: CASSPLGGVETQYF; cdr3_nt: TGTGCCAGCAGCCCGCTCGGCGGGGTTGAGACCCAGTACTTC
j_call: TRBJ1-2; d_call: TRBD1; v_call: TRBV19; clone_size: few; cdr3_aa: CASSIVAGGNYGYTF; cdr3_nt: TGTGCCAGTAGTATAGTAGCAGGGGGCAACTATGGCTACACCTTC
j_call: TRBJ2-7; d_call: TRBD1; v_call: TRBV6-6; clone_size: .; cdr3_aa: CASSTGQGAYEQYF; cdr3_nt: TGTGCCAGCAGTACGGGACAGGGGGCCTACGAGCAGTACTTC
j_call: TRBJ2-7; d_call: TRBD2; v_call: TRBV6-5; clone_size: few; cdr3_aa: CASSYAGGDYEQYF; cdr3_nt: TGTGCCAGCAGTTATGCGGGAGGGGACTACGAGCAGTACTTC
j_call: TRBJ2-6; d_call: .; v_call: TRBV7-9; clone_size: .; cdr3_aa: CATLPSGANVLTF; cdr3_nt: TGTGCCACCCTCCCATCTGGGGCCAACGTCCTGACTTTC
j_call: TRBJ2-2; d_call: .; v_call: TRBV10-2; clone_size: .; cdr3_aa: CASTGHNTGELFF; cdr3_nt: TGCGCCAGTACGGGACACAACACCGGGGAGCTGTTTTTT
j_call: TRBJ2-2; d_call: .; v_call: TRBV7-2; clone_size: .; cdr3_aa: CASSLASLTGELFF; cdr3_nt: TGTGCCAGCAGCTTAGCTAGCCTTACCGGGGAGCTGTTTTTT
j_call: TRBJ2-5; d_call: .; v_call: TRBV11-2; clone_size: .; cdr3_aa: CASSFFGKQETQYF; cdr3_nt: TGTGCCAGCAGCTTCTTCGGGAAGCAAGAGACCCAGTACTTC
j_call: TRBJ2-7; d_call: TRBD1; v_call: TRBV5-6; clone_size: .; cdr3_aa: CASSRPDRGLNEQYF; cdr3_nt: TGTGCCAGCAGCAGACCGGACAGGGGCCTTAACGAGCAGTACTTC
j_call: TRBJ1-6; d_call: .; v_call: TRBV5-1; clone_size: .; cdr3_aa: CASSLGGPYNSPLHF; cdr3_nt: TGCGCCAGCAGCTTGGGGGGCCCCTATAATTCACCCCTCCACTTT
j_call: TRBJ2-3; d_call: .; v_call: TRBV7-2; clone_size: .; cdr3_aa: CASSLQTADTQYF; cdr3_nt: TGTGCCAGCAGCTTACAAACAGCGGATACGCAGTATTTT
j_call: TRBJ1-6; d_call: TRBD1; v_call: TRBV7-8; clone_size: once; cdr3_aa: CASSLGDSNSPLHF; cdr3_nt: TGTGCCAGCAGCTTAGGGGACAGCAATTCACCCCTCCACTTT
j_call: TRBJ2-3; d_call: TRBD1; v_call: TRBV5-1; clone_size: .; cdr3_aa: CASSLWSSGTGAPADTQYF; cdr3_nt: TGCGCCAGCAGCTTGTGGAGTTCCGGGACAGGGGCCCCCGCAGATACGCAGTATTTT
j_call: TRBJ1-2; d_call: .; v_call: TRBV5-1; clone_size: .; cdr3_aa: CASTHGPIANYGYTF; cdr3_nt: TGCGCCAGCACCCATGGCCCCATAGCTAACTATGGCTACACCTTC
j_call: TRBJ1-5; d_call: .; v_call: TRBV18; clone_size: .; cdr3_aa: CASSPVGRASNQPQHF; cdr3_nt: TGTGCCAGCTCACCAGTTGGCAGGGCTAGCAATCAGCCCCAGCATTTT
j_call: TRBJ2-7; d_call: TRBD2; v_call: TRBV6-5; clone_size: .; cdr3_aa: CASSYQTSGSSEQYF; cdr3_nt: TGTGCCAGCAGTTACCAGACTAGCGGGAGTAGTGAGCAGTACTTC
j_call: TRBJ1-3; d_call: TRBD1; v_call: TRBV12-5; clone_size: .; cdr3_aa: CASGLTDRGRGNTIYF; cdr3_nt: TGTGCTAGTGGTTTGACCGACAGGGGGCGAGGAAACACCATATATTTT
j_call: TRBJ2-4; d_call: TRBD1; v_call: TRBV19; clone_size: .; cdr3_aa: CASSNRGAAAKNIQYF; cdr3_nt: TGTGCCAGTAGTAACAGGGGTGCAGCGGCCAAAAACATTCAGTACTTC
j_call: TRBJ1-4; d_call: TRBD1; v_call: TRBV6-6; clone_size: few; cdr3_aa: CASSPNRDRAGKLFF; cdr3_nt: TGTGCCAGCAGTCCCAACCGGGACAGAGCAGGGAAACTGTTTTTT
j_call: TRBJ1-2; d_call: .; v_call: TRBV18; clone_size: .; cdr3_aa: CASSRTSEGYTF; cdr3_nt: TGTGCCAGCTCTCGGACCTCTGAAGGCTACACCTTC
j_call: TRBJ1-1; d_call: .; v_call: TRBV19; clone_size: .; cdr3_aa: CASSTSTKGNTEAFF; cdr3_nt: TGTGCCAGTAGTACGTCCACTAAGGGGAACACTGAAGCTTTCTTT
j_call: TRBJ2-7; d_call: .; v_call: TRBV19; clone_size: .; cdr3_aa: CASSIEDGDYEQYF; cdr3_nt: TGTGCCAGTAGTATAGAGGACGGTGACTACGAGCAGTACTTC
j_call: TRBJ1-1; d_call: .; v_call: TRBV30; clone_size: .; cdr3_aa: CAWNWGWKGTEAFF; cdr3_nt: TGTGCCTGGAATTGGGGATGGAAGGGCACTGAAGCTTTCTTT
j_call: TRBJ1-1; d_call: .; v_call: TRBV19; clone_size: .; cdr3_aa: CASSIDRANTEAFF; cdr3_nt: TGTGCCAGTAGTATAGACAGAGCAAACACTGAAGCTTTCTTT
j_call: TRBJ1-3; d_call: .; v_call: TRBV9; clone_size: .; cdr3_aa: CASSVGANSGNTIYF; cdr3_nt: TGTGCCAGCAGCGTAGGGGCTAACTCTGGAAACACCATATATTTT
j_call: TRBJ2-2; d_call: TRBD2; v_call: TRBV11-3; clone_size: few; cdr3_aa: CASRLQAGSSGELFF; cdr3_nt: TGTGCCAGCAGACTGCAAGCGGGAAGCTCCGGGGAGCTGTTTTTT